This entry features one T cell receptor beta chain sequence. J lost 9 bases, V lost 10 bases, and 14 bases had no gene match. The CDR3 sequence is 14 residues long. The germline gives CDR1 SNHLY, CDR2 FYNNEI. The data belong to a study of T cell changes during pregnancy in multiple sclerosis. TCRdb keeps only in-frame clones here, not all; method: immunoSEQ multiplex PCR. The repertoire holds nearly 40,000 clones, with about 92% as singletons. Sequencing used CD4+ T cells from peripheral blood mononuclear cells, obtained in the third trimester of pregnancy. The rearrangement links TRBV2 to TRBJ2-5; 10 nucleotides agree with TRBD1. The clonotype originates from a female donor with multiple sclerosis, enrolled in a pregnancy study. CDR3: CAKGGTGASGAQYF. The DNA of the CDR3 is TGTGCCAAAGGGGGGACAGGGGCCTCTGGTGCCCAGTACTTC.